Here is one TCR beta chain with its context. Patients in Seattle were enrolled during active infection, then followed longitudinally. The data derive from a study of blood T cell repertoires in COVID-19. Whole-study context: Specimens from acute and convalescent COVID-19 originated in the United States, Italy and Spain. Sample material is recorded as cDNA or gDNA derived from T cells, B-cell-depleted T cells, or PBMCs.

The ends were cut back, 6 bases at V and 7 bases at J, with 3 bases in the middle. The CDR3 is 10 amino acids. The germline V gene encodes CDR1 MNHEY and CDR2 SVGAGI. Authors' methods: For nucleated cells, counts were estimated from reference gene primer amplification. Here immunoSEQ multiplex PCR was the method, and the copy in TCRdb shows in-frame clones only, minus some. V and J calls plus clone size are reproduced from that table; the DNA served to infer D and trimming. The data hold 40,000 to 50,000 clones, with about 90% observed a single time. The V and J genes are TRBV6-5 and TRBJ2-2; D gene uncertain. The source of this sequence is a woman aged 80 or over with COVID-19, enrolled during active disease. Sequences were obtained from peripheral blood. The CDR3: CASRYGELFF. CDR3 DNA: TGTGCCAGCAGGTACGGGGAGCTGTTTTTT.